The next 18 T cell receptor beta chains were all read from a single sample in a study of T cells in Graves' hyperthyroidism and ophthalmopathy. RNA transcripts gave rise to amplified TCR beta CDR3 regions. Carried out on the TCR CDR3, a first-round RT-PCR used the HTBI primer set. TCRdb reprocessed the multiplex PCR reads via MiXCR and lists one record per CDR3 protein. Of hundreds of thousands of distinct CDR3 sequences detected, 15% to 20% appear once; the ten largest clones hold approximately 48%. Sequenced input: blood. The origin of the receptors is a man aged 40-55 years with Graves' ophthalmopathy.

This clonotype was recorded many times. The gene calls are TRBV5-5 and TRBJ2-3; TRBD1 matches 8 bases. Germline CDR1 is SGHKS and CDR2 is YYEKEE (reference sequence). The V and J ends lost 1 base and 4 bases, in that order; junction bases with no gene match: 8. The CDR3 is 16 residues long. CDR3 DNA sequence: TGTGCCAGCAGCTTGAGTAGACAGGGGCGCCCAGATACGCAGTATTTT. This sequence encodes CASSLSRQGRPDTQYF.

This clonotype has a single count. This chain links TRBV5-1 with TRBJ2-7; D is uncertain. This CDR3 is built from 15 residues. Germline V gene data show CDR1 as SGHRS and CDR2 as YFSETQ. Trimming took off 0 bases at V and 0 bases at J, with 10 bases between the two ends. CDR3 in amino acids: CASSLVPSNSYEQYF. DNA for the CDR3: TGCGCCAGCAGCTTGGTCCCGTCAAACTCCTACGAGCAGTACTTC.

The V call is TRBV13, the J call TRBJ1-5; D uncertain. Germline V gives CDR1 PRHDT, CDR2 FYEKMQ (reference sequence). The CDR3 runs 12 residues. The V end lost 2 bases, the J end lost 4 bases, and 3 bases lay between the germline ends. CDR3 coding DNA: TGTGCCAGCAGCTTAAAAAATCAGCCCCAGCATTTT. The encoded protein is CASSLKNQPQHF.

In its sample, this clonotype was seen a few times. CDR3 DNA: TGTGCCAGCAGCTCCTCCCGGGCAGCCAGCTCCTACAATGAGCAGTTCTTC. The encoded protein is CASSSSRAASSYNEQFF. This chain connects TRBV9 to TRBJ2-1; no clear D gene. V shed 4 bases and J shed 0 bases, with 17 bases lying between them. This CDR3 region has 17 residues. CDR1 is SGDLS and CDR2 is YYNGEE in the germline V gene. Using reference TRBV9 and TRBJ2-1 for the parts outside the CDR3, the full variable domain is DSGVTQTPKHLITATGQRVTLRCSPRSGDLSVYWYQQSLDQGLQFLIQYYNGEERAKGNILERFSAQQFPDLHSELNLSSLELGDSALYFCASSSSRAASSYNEQFFGPGTRLTVL.

There are a few counts of this clonotype. The chain uses TRBV20-1 and TRBJ1-4; D unresolved. The V end lost 5 bases, the J end lost 7 bases, and 14 bases lay between the germline ends. The V gene's germline CDR1 is DFQATT and CDR2 SNEGSKA (reference sequence). The CDR3 covers 13 residues. The CDR3 is CSAHGPVSEKLFF. Written as DNA, the CDR3 is TGCAGTGCTCACGGACCCGTGAGTGAAAAACTGTTTTTT.

This rearrangement joins TRBV9 to TRBJ1-3; D unresolved. Germline V gene sequence: CDR1 SGDLS, CDR2 YYNGEE. Between the trimmed V and J ends, which lost 4 bases and 7 bases, there was a span of 15 bases. The CDR3 length is 14 residues. The DNA of the CDR3 is TGTGCCAGCAGCCCCCTCACCCGAGTCAACACCATATATTTT. It encodes CASSPLTRVNTIYF.

The chain joins TRBV24-1 to TRBJ2-2; TRBD1 agrees at 9 bases. Per germline, CDR1 KGHDR and CDR2 SFDVKD. The CDR3 has 16 amino acids. With 6 bases clipped from V and 7 bases from J, the junction kept 11 bases outside the gene matches. The CDR3 loop is CATSSGDRGDGGELFF. The CDR3 region has the DNA TGTGCCACCAGTTCGGGAGACAGGGGGGATGGCGGGGAGCTGTTTTTT.

This clonotype was recorded many times. The V gene is TRBV28, the J gene TRBJ1-2; D may be TRBD1 (5 bases). The V gene's germline CDR1 is MDHEN and CDR2 SYDVKM. V lost 5 bases to trimming and J lost 8 bases, with 18 bases between them. The CDR3 spans 14 residues. The CDR3 nucleotides read TGTGCCAGCAGTCGGGACGGCTCGATAGGGGGCTACACCTTC. Protein product: CASSRDGSIGGYTF.

This chain joins TRBV20-1 and TRBJ1-1, with no clear D. CDR1 DFQATT and CDR2 SNEGSKA come from the germline V gene (reference sequence). CDR3 length: 14 residues. V lost 2 bases, J lost 11 bases, and 21 bases lay in between. CDR3 coding DNA: TGCAGTGCTAGACGTGTCACGGGCCTCATGGAGGCTTTCTTT. It specifies CSARRVTGLMEAFF.

This clonotype was found a few times. The V and J genes are TRBV6-2 or TRBV6-3 and TRBJ2-1; TRBD2 aligns across 11 bases. Germline V gene lookup returns CDR1 MNHEY and CDR2 SVGEGT. CDR3 length: 15 amino acids. Trimming cost V 2 bases and J 9 bases; bases outside gene matches: 6. CDR3 in DNA: TGTGCCAGCAGTTACACTAGCGGGAGAGGCGGTGAGCAGTTCTTC. It encodes CASSYTSGRGGEQFF.

J is TRBJ1-6 and V is TRBV4-1; 9 bases agree with TRBD1. The CDR3 runs 19 residues. In germline, CDR1 is MGHRA, CDR2 YSYEKL. V shed 2 bases and J 10 bases; nucleotides not matched to a gene: 18. The CDR3 sequence is CASSQFPGTGTGGGSPLHF. The CDR3 region has the DNA TGCGCCAGCAGCCAATTTCCCGGGACAGGGACCGGGGGGGGATCACCCCTCCACTTT.

The table lists this clonotype with many counts. The chain is built from TRBV7-2 and TRBJ1-4, with TRBD1 matching over 9 bases. Germline values: CDR1 SGHTA, CDR2 FQGNSA. The CDR3 is made up of 16 amino acids. With 5 bases clipped from V and 10 bases from J, the junction kept 14 bases outside the gene matches. CDR3 sequence reads: CASSIRHGQGFVKLFF. In nucleotides, the CDR3 is TGTGCCAGCAGCATACGACACGGACAGGGGTTTGTAAAACTGTTTTTT.

This clonotype was detected only a few times. The chain employs TRBV29-1 and TRBJ1-2; the match to TRBD1 covers 7 bases. This CDR3 has 13 residues. V lost 6 bases, J lost 5 bases, and 9 bases stayed unmatched. CDR1 SQVTM and CDR2 ANQGSEA come from the germline V gene. CDR3 loop: CSVGRQGRYGYTF. The CDR3 bases are TGCAGCGTGGGCAGACAGGGACGGTATGGCTACACCTTC.

The table lists this clonotype with many counts. The chain recombines TRBV11-2 with TRBJ2-1, with a weak D call TRBD2 (7 bases). V was clipped by 4 bases and J by 9 bases, with 19 bases between them. The CDR3 length is 15 residues. Germline CDR1 is SGHAT and CDR2 is FQNNGV. The CDR3 DNA is TGTGCCAGCAGCTCTATCCGGGGGGCCGGCGGTGAGCAGTTCTTC. Amino acids: CASSSIRGAGGEQFF.

V and J are TRBV5-1 and TRBJ1-3, with D unresolved. Germline V gene data show CDR1 as SGHRS and CDR2 as YFSETQ. V was clipped by 4 bases and J by 4 bases, with 18 bases between them. The CDR3 sequence is 16 residues long. The CDR3 protein is CASSPSSENAGNTIYF. The CDR3, as DNA: TGCGCCAGCAGCCCCTCCAGCGAAAATGCGGGAAACACCATATATTTT.

In its sample, this clonotype was seen a few times. Here the CDR3 omits its conserved ending phenylalanine or tryptophan, so a read error is the likely source. The chain couples TRBV28 to TRBJ1-1; D not resolved. Germline loops: CDR1 MDHEN, CDR2 SYDVKM. This CDR3 is 13 amino acids long. Trimming took off 4 bases at V and 1 base at J, with 7 bases between the two ends. The CDR3 DNA reads TGTGCCAGCAGTTGGGATACGAACACTGAAGCTTTCTCT. Protein product: CASSWDTNTEAFS.

V gene TRBV30 combines with J gene TRBJ1-3; D is unresolved. V was pared by 4 bases and J by 5 bases, with 6 bases between. Germline V gene sequence: CDR1 GTSNPN, CDR2 SVGIG (reference sequence). This CDR3 is 11 amino acids long. The CDR3 DNA sequence: TGTGCCTGGACCGCTAGAAACACCATATATTTT. Translating it yields CAWTARNTIYF.

CDR3 sequence reads: CASSLGPGLSGANVLTF. The CDR3 bases are TGCGCCAGCAGCTTGGGACCGGGACTTTCTGGGGCCAACGTCCTGACTTTC. The chain uses TRBV5-1 and TRBJ2-6; D possibly corresponds to TRBD2 (6 bases). There are 17 residues in the CDR3. The V and J ends lost 0 bases and 1 base respectively, with 11 bases between them. Germline CDR1 SGHRS, CDR2 YFSETQ.